What follows are 20 T cell receptor beta chains derived from one specimen sequenced in a study of blood T cells in healthy people across ages. A J-beta primer mix and a sample-barcoded 5' primer were used in a second PCR of about 7 to 12 cycles. TCRdb reprocessed the 5' RACE reads with MiXCR, giving one entry per CDR3 protein. The table records some 1.5 million distinct CDR3 sequences, roughly 28% of them present only once. Input material: blood. The source of these receptors is a woman under 40 in good health.

The CDR3 region is CASSLGQLLFSYEQYF. The CDR3 nucleotides read TGCGCCAGCAGCTTAGGACAGCTCCTATTCTCCTACGAGCAGTACTTC. The chain combines TRBV5-1 with TRBJ2-7, with D possibly matching TRBD1 (6 bases). This CDR3 spans 16 amino acids. Germline CDR1 is SGHRS and CDR2 is YFSETQ. V lost 2 bases, J lost 0 bases, and 15 bases lay in between.

Many counts were recorded for this clonotype. This sequence joins TRBV11-2 and TRBJ2-3; TRBD2 agrees at 7 bases. Germline loops: CDR1 SGHAT, CDR2 FQNNGV. The V segment lost 6 bases and the J segment 2 bases; nucleotides outside the gene matches: 5. This CDR3 is built from 14 residues. The CDR3 coding sequence is TGTGCCAGCAGGGGAGGGCGGTACACAGATACGCAGTATTTT. Translated: CASRGGRYTDTQYF.

This clonotype occurred a few times. J is TRBJ2-5 and V is TRBV20-1; D unresolved. Germline V CDR1 and CDR2: DFQATT, SNEGSKA (reference sequence). V was pared by 3 bases and J by 5 bases, with 10 bases between. The length of the CDR3 is 12 residues. CDR3 in amino acids: CSASDNKETQYF. CDR3 DNA: TGCAGTGCTAGCGACAATAAGGAGACCCAGTACTTC.

This clonotype was observed a single time. The V call is TRBV7-2, the J call TRBJ1-6; 7 bases match TRBD1. The germline V gene encodes CDR1 SGHTA and CDR2 FQGNSA. J gave up 12 bases and V 1 base, and 3 bases lay outside the gene matches. The CDR3 consists of 13 residues. CDR3 DNA sequence: TGTGCCAGCAGCTTAGGGAGGGGGCTACCCCTCCACTTT. Protein sequence: CASSLGRGLPLHF. Looking up the rest from reference TRBV7-2 and TRBJ1-6 gives the full variable domain: GAGVSQSPSNKVTEKGKDVELRCDPISGHTALYWYRQSLGQGLEFLIYFQGNSAPDKSGLPSDRFSAERTGGSVSTLTIQRTQQEDSAVYLCASSLGRGLPLHFGNGTRLTVT.

This clonotype has a single count. The junction departs from germline at one end; a sequencing error may be responsible. V is TRBV10-3 and J is TRBJ2-1, with a weak D call TRBD2 (6 bases). This CDR3 region has 15 residues. Germline CDR1 ENHRY, CDR2 SYGVKD. Here the CDR3 DNA reads TGTGCCGTCAGTGAGCCGGGGGAGGTTCGCAATGAGCAGTTCTTC. It yields the protein CAVSEPGEVRNEQFF.

The chain recombines TRBV7-2 with TRBJ2-4; the D gene is possibly TRBD2 (7 bases). The germline V gene encodes CDR1 SGHTA and CDR2 FQGNSA. The V gene lost 5 bases and the J gene lost 9 bases, with 20 bases spanning the gap. This CDR3 is 15 amino acids long. CDR3 in amino acids: CASSPRGGGLSIQYF. DNA for the CDR3: TGTGCCAGCAGCCCCAGGGGCGGGGGTTTGAGCATTCAGTACTTC.

This clonotype was detected only a few times. The V and J genes are TRBV6-1 and TRBJ2-7; D is possibly TRBD2 (6 bases). This CDR3 comprises 20 residues. V was shortened by 6 bases and J by 4 bases, with 34 bases between the two germline ends. Germline lookup yields CDR1 MNHNS and CDR2 SASEGT. DNA for the CDR3: TGTGCCAGCAGCAACGGACGGGGGTTTGCTGCTCGAAGAGGGTTTTACGAGCAGTACTTC. It encodes CASSNGRGFAARRGFYEQYF.

The chain carries TRBV13 and TRBJ2-1; 13 bases are shared with TRBD2. Germline assignment: CDR1 PRHDT and CDR2 FYEKMQ (reference sequence). The ends lost 6 bases at V and 8 bases at J; junction bases unmatched: 7. This CDR3 contains 15 residues. In DNA, the CDR3 is TGTGCCAGCAGGGTGACTAGCGGGAGGATGGATGAGCAGTTCTTC. Translating it yields CASRVTSGRMDEQFF. Full variable domain (outside the CDR3, taken from reference TRBV13 and TRBJ2-1): AAGVIQSPRHLIKEKRETATLKCYPIPRHDTVYWYQQGPGQDPQFLISFYEKMQSDKGSIPDRFSAQQFSDYHSELNMSSLELGDSALYFCASRVTSGRMDEQFFGPGTRLTVL.

Comment on this clonotype: A much more abundant neighbour one base away suggests this may be a read error. V gene TRBV10-3 combines with J gene TRBJ2-7; 13 positions match TRBD2. This CDR3 is built from 13 residues. Germline loops: CDR1 ENHRY, CDR2 SYGVKD. The chain's CDR3 is CVTGTSGDQKQYF. The CDR3 nucleotides are TGTGTCACCGGGACTAGCGGGGATCAGAAGCAGTACTTC.

This clonotype has only a few counts. The chain recombines TRBV28 with TRBJ2-7, with TRBD2 matching over 7 bases. CDR3 size: 16 residues. V shed 7 bases, J shed 0 bases, and the junction held 12 bases outside the gene matches. Looked up from germline, CDR1 is MDHEN and CDR2 is SYDVKM. The CDR3 DNA reads TGTGCCAGCACTGGCCCCTCCGGGGGGACCTCCTACGAGCAGTACTTC. This gives the protein CASTGPSGGTSYEQYF. Full variable domain (outside the CDR3, taken from reference TRBV28 and TRBJ2-7): DVKVTQSSRYLVKRTGEKVFLECVQDMDHENMFWYRQDPGLGLRLIYFSYDVKMKEKGDIPEGYSVSREKKERFSLILESASTNQTSMYLCASTGPSGGTSYEQYFGPGTRLTVT.

This clonotype was seen repeatedly, ten times or more. The chain is built from TRBV7-8 and TRBJ2-5; D ambiguous. The CDR3 runs 12 residues. Germline assignment: CDR1 SGHVS and CDR2 FQNEAQ. Trimming removed 2 bases at V and 5 bases at J, with 6 bases between. CDR3 loop: CASSLPRETQYF. The CDR3 nucleotides read TGTGCCAGCAGCTTACCCAGGGAGACCCAGTACTTC.

The gene calls are TRBV2 and TRBJ1-4; D may be TRBD1 (5 bases). Deletions cut 8 bases from V and 2 bases from J, with 15 bases between. The CDR3 has 15 residues. Germline V gives CDR1 SNHLY, CDR2 FYNNEI. The CDR3 sequence: CASSPNKGTNEKLFF. As DNA, the CDR3 is TGTGCCAGCTCACCGAATAAGGGGACTAATGAAAAACTGTTTTTT.

On this clonotype: At one boundary the junction diverges from the germline segment, which might be a read error. The V call is TRBV7-9, the J call TRBJ2-7; 8 bases are shared with TRBD1. The CDR3 has 15 residues. The V gene's germline CDR1 is SEHNR and CDR2 FQNEAQ (reference sequence). This CDR3 is CASSLGGTGAYKQYF. CDR3 bases: TGTGCCAGCAGCTTAGGGGGGACAGGCGCCTACAAGCAGTACTTC. Based on the CDR3 plus reference TRBV7-9 and TRBJ2-7, the full variable domain is DTGVSQNPRHKITKRGQNVTFRCDPISEHNRLYWYRQTLGQGPEFLTYFQNEAQLEKSRLLSDRFSAERPKGSFSTLEIQRTEQGDSAMYLCASSLGGTGAYKQYFGPGTRLTVT.

V and J are TRBV24-1 and TRBJ2-3; 12 nucleotides match TRBD2. The germline gives CDR1 KGHDR, CDR2 SFDVKD. The trim removed 5 bases at V and 2 bases at J, leaving 10 bases unmatched. This CDR3 region has 18 residues. The CDR3 DNA follows: TGTGCCACCAGTGCCCCTCGACTAGCGGGGGCGAACACAGATACGCAGTATTTT. This codes for CATSAPRLAGANTDTQYF.

This clonotype was recorded a few times. The rearrangement links TRBV9 to TRBJ2-5, with D uncertain. The CDR3 length is 16 residues. CDR1 and CDR2 (germline): SGDLS, YYNGEE. The V end lost 0 bases, the J end lost 1 base, and 13 bases lay between the germline ends. The CDR3 DNA sequence: TGTGCCAGCAGCGTAGAGTATATGGGTGGCCAAGAGACCCAGTACTTC. This translates into CASSVEYMGGQETQYF.

This rearrangement joins TRBV27 to TRBJ2-6, with 8 positions matching TRBD1. Germline values: CDR1 MNHEY, CDR2 SMNVEV (reference sequence). V dropped 6 bases and J dropped 16; count of bases not matched to a gene: 17. CDR3 length: 15 amino acids. This CDR3 is CASREAGQGQVLLTF. DNA of the CDR3: TGTGCCAGCAGAGAAGCTGGACAGGGTCAGGTGTTGCTGACTTTC.

For this clonotype: This may come from a read error, since a much larger clone is one base off. The chain recombines TRBV29-1 with TRBJ2-5, with 8 bases matching TRBD1. J gave up 4 bases and V 7 bases, and 2 bases lay outside the gene matches. The V gene's germline CDR1 is SQVTM and CDR2 ANQGSEA. The CDR3 sequence is 11 residues long. The chain's CDR3 is CSGGTGETQYF. The CDR3 DNA reads TGCAGCGGTGGGACAGGAGAGACCCAGTACTTC.

This clonotype has just one count. This chain connects TRBV12-3 or TRBV12-4 to TRBJ2-1, with D possibly TRBD2 on 6 matching bases. The ends were cut back, 6 bases at V and 8 bases at J, with 17 bases in the middle. The CDR3 consists of 14 residues. This CDR3 is CASSNRDSPDEQFF. CDR3 sequence (DNA): TGTGCCAGCAGCAACCGGGACTCGCCGGATGAGCAGTTCTTC.

A few counts support this clonotype. V and J are TRBV6-6 and TRBJ1-5; TRBD1 might be the D (5 bases). The ends were cut back, 4 bases at V and 1 base at J, with 11 bases in the middle. The germline gives CDR1 MNHNY, CDR2 SVGAGI (reference sequence). This CDR3 has 15 residues. CDR3 DNA sequence: TGTGCCAGCAGTTTCCAGGGTGGAAGCAATCAGCCCCAGCATTTT. Translation: CASSFQGGSNQPQHF.

This clonotype was recorded at least ten times. In DNA form, the CDR3 reads TGTGCCAGCAGCCCGGGACAGCAACACAATGAGCAGTTCTTC. This codes for CASSPGQQHNEQFF. V and J are TRBV7-2 and TRBJ2-1, with 7 bases matching TRBD1. This CDR3 contains 14 residues. Germline V gene sequence: CDR1 SGHTA, CDR2 FQGNSA. Unmatched junction bases numbered 6, after V lost 5 bases and J lost 5 bases.